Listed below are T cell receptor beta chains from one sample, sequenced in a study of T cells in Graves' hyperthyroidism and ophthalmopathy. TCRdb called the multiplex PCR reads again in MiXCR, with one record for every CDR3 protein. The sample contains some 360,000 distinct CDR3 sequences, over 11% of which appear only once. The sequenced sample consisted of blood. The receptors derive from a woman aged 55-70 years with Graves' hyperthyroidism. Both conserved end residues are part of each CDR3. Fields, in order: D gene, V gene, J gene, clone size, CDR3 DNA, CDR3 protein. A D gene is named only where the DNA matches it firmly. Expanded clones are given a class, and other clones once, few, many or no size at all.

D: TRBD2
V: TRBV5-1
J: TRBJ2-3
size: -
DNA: TGCGCCAGCAGCAACCGACTAGCGGGAGGGGGAGATACGCAGTATTTT
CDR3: CASSNRLAGGGDTQYF

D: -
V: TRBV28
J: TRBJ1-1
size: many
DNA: TGTGCCAGCAGTCCCCCCGGGGGAGGGTCGAACACTGAAGCTTTCTTT
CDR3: CASSPPGGGSNTEAFF

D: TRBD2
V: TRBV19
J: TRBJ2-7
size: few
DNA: TGTGCCAGTAGCATTAAAGCGGGGTTCTACGAGCAGTACTTC
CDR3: CASSIKAGFYEQYF

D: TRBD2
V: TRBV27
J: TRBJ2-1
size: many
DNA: TGTGCCAGCGGAACACTGGGTAGCGGGAGGGGTGAGCAGTTCTTC
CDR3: CASGTLGSGRGEQFF

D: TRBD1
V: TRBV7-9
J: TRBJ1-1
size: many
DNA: TGTGCCAGCAGCTTAGGAAGTATCCTCGGAGGACAGGCCAACACTGAAGCTTTCTTT
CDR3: CASSLGSILGGQANTEAFF